This T cell receptor beta chain appears in the sequencing data of a study of chemoradiotherapy in HPV16-positive cancers. Study information: Candidate HPV-specific T-cell clones and common TCR motifs came from functional assays in a couple of HPV16-positive patients. Notes on the study in general: HPV-specific T cells were functionally defined from only a couple of HPV16-positive patients. During treatment, candidate HPV-specific clones and E7-related motifs expanded in tumor. Better recurrence-free survival went with HPV-responsive T-cell expansion in HPV16-positive patients.

Details on this clone: Its antigen is as yet unknown.

Trimming stripped 7 bases from V and 4 bases from J, with 17 bases between. Germline V gene data show CDR1 as MNHNS and CDR2 as SASEGT. This CDR3 has 15 amino acids. This table comes from immunoSEQ multiplex PCR, and its TCRdb copy is limited to in-frame clones, with some not included. The sample carries about 580 clones, around nine tenths recorded once. This rearrangement joins TRBV6-1 to TRBJ2-1; D perhaps matches TRBD1 (6 bases). The origin of this receptor is a human donor with HPV-associated anogenital cancer. The source material was tumor tissue, sampled from a patient who underwent chemoradiotherapy. In DNA form, the CDR3 reads TGTGCCAGCACTCTCATGCAGGGGTCTTACAATGAGCAGTTCTTC. Translated, it gives CASTLMQGSYNEQFF.